The next 10 T cell receptor beta chains were all read from a single sample in a study of regulatory T cells in long-lasting Graves disease. Building the TCR beta libraries relied on iRepertoire HTBI primers, and CDR3 regions underwent Arm-PCR. Each CDR3 protein is one row after TCRdb ran MiXCR on the multiplex PCR reads. The sample records roughly 500,000 distinct CDR3 sequences, around an eighth being singletons. Time point denoted: newly diagnosed GD, antithyroid drugs for less than 3 months. From RNA extracted from PBMCs, the TCR library was made. In addition, the sample was reused for a study of T cells in Graves' hyperthyroidism and ophthalmopathy.

This specimen consisted of peripheral blood mononuclear cells (PBMCs), obtained at new diagnosis, from a patient treated with antithyroid drugs. The source of these receptors is a man younger than 45 with Graves disease.

In regard to this clonotype: The CDR3 carries no conserved terminal phenylalanine or tryptophan, so it likely arises from a read error. The chain has TRBV30 and TRBJ2-7; weak D call: TRBD1 (5 bases). Germline assignment: CDR1 GTSNPN and CDR2 SVGIG (reference sequence). The CDR3 covers 14 residues. V gave up 5 bases and J gave up 5 bases, with 19 bases separating them. In nucleotides, the CDR3 is TGTGCCTGGGCTAGACAGTGGTACGCCAACGAGCAGTACTCC. Protein product: CAWARQWYANEQYS.

This clonotype was picked up many times. CDR3 sequence reads: CASSYRGREGYTF. Written as DNA, the CDR3 is TGTGCCAGCAGTTACAGGGGGCGGGAAGGCTACACCTTC. The chain recombines TRBV2 with TRBJ1-2, with 9 bases that match TRBD1. The CDR3 has 13 amino acids. Germline CDR1 reads SNHLY; CDR2 reads FYNNEI. The trim removed 5 bases at V and 8 bases at J, leaving 6 bases unmatched.

This clonotype was recorded a few times. The chain couples TRBV6-2 or TRBV6-3 to TRBJ2-5, with 8 bases aligning to TRBD2. With V trimmed by 0 bases and J by 8 bases, 23 bases remained unmatched. CDR3 length: 20 amino acids. Germline CDR1 and CDR2: MNHEY and SVGEGT. The CDR3 DNA is TGTGCCAGCAGTTACTCGACTAGCAGGAGTACTAGCGGAGCCCCTAAAACCCAGTACTTC. Its translation: CASSYSTSRSTSGAPKTQYF.

This clonotype has just a few counts. J is TRBJ2-6 and V is TRBV19, with 9 bases fitting TRBD1. Germline CDR1 and CDR2: LNHDA and SQIVND (reference sequence). Trimming removed 4 bases from V and 0 bases from J; junction bases left unmatched: 4. The CDR3 is 17 amino acids. The chain's CDR3 is CASSRDRGSSGANVLTF. CDR3 nucleotide sequence: TGTGCCAGTAGTAGAGACAGGGGGAGCTCTGGGGCCAACGTCCTGACTTTC.

V usage is TRBV20-1 and J usage is TRBJ2-7; 10 bases map to TRBD2. CDR3 size: 14 residues. V shed 2 bases and J 7 bases; nucleotides not matched to a gene: 8. Germline V CDR1 and CDR2: DFQATT, SNEGSKA (reference sequence). CDR3 nucleotide sequence: TGCAGTGCTAGAATAGCGGGGGGAGCCGGGGAGCAGTACTTC. This gives the protein CSARIAGGAGEQYF.

The V gene is TRBV6-4, the J gene TRBJ2-3, with D tentatively TRBD2 (5 bases). The CDR3 is 15 residues long. Trimming cost V 7 bases and J 2 bases, with 16 bases left between them. Germline loops: CDR1 MRHNA, CDR2 SNTAGT. The CDR3 bases are TGTGCCAGCAAAGTTTGGCGGGCTCTCACAGATACGCAGTATTTT. This codes for CASKVWRALTDTQYF.

This clonotype occurred a few times. This chain uses TRBV30 with TRBJ1-2; D possibly corresponds to TRBD1 (5 bases). V was clipped by 2 bases and J by 7 bases, with 8 bases between them. Germline V CDR1 and CDR2: GTSNPN, SVGIG (reference sequence). The CDR3 contains 11 residues. This chain's CDR3 is CAWSIGAGYTF. The CDR3 nucleotides read TGTGCCTGGAGTATTGGGGCTGGCTACACCTTC.

This clonotype was found many times. V and J are TRBV27 and TRBJ2-1; 10 bases are shared with TRBD2. Trimming at V came to 5 bases and at J to 7 bases, leaving 11 bases not matched to a gene. The CDR3 has 16 amino acids. The germline CDR1 and CDR2 sequences are MNHEY and SMNVEV (reference sequence). CDR3 bases: TGTGCCAGCAGTCCCCTGAGAGCGGGAGGGGGGAATGAGCAGTTCTTC. It yields the protein CASSPLRAGGGNEQFF.

This clonotype occurred a few times. V usage is TRBV4-2 and J usage is TRBJ1-1; perhaps TRBD1 as D (5 bases). Germline-derived CDR1 and CDR2 are LGHNA and YNFKEQ. This CDR3 has 16 amino acids. Trimming left V 1 base short and J 5 bases short, with 17 bases between. CDR3 loop: CASSQGVRGSETEAFF. CDR3 bases: TGTGCCAGCAGCCAAGGGGTGCGGGGCAGTGAAACTGAAGCTTTCTTT.

This clonotype appeared many times. Here the CDR3 DNA reads TGTGCCAGCAGCTTCGGACAGGGGGGGGACACCGGGGAGCTGTTTTTT. Translated, it gives CASSFGQGGDTGELFF. The V gene is TRBV7-9, the J gene TRBJ2-2; TRBD1 matches at 10 bases. This CDR3 comprises 16 residues. Germline CDR1 and CDR2: SEHNR and FQNEAQ (reference sequence). V was clipped by 3 bases and J by 3 bases; unmatched bases: 4.